These 23 T cell receptor beta chains share one sample of origin, sequenced in a study of monozygotic twins with inflammatory bowel disease. With the 5' RACE reads reprocessed, TCRdb shows one record per CDR3 protein and no DNA. Recorded for this sample: some 440,000 distinct CDR3 sequences. Sequenced input: blood. These TCRs come from a human donor with ulcerative colitis or Crohn's disease, or a healthy co-twin of an affected twin (not recorded which).

The chain's CDR3 is CASSIGGQISTDTQYF. The rearrangement joins TRBV19 to TRBJ2-3; the TCRdb call, TRBD1, lacks DNA for checking. Per the germline V gene, CDR1 is LNHDA and CDR2 is SQIVND (reference sequence). This CDR3 has 16 amino acids.

The rearrangement joins TRBV5-1 to TRBJ2-7; with no DNA, the TCRdb D assignment of TRBD1 cannot be verified. CDR1 is SGHRS and CDR2 is YFSETQ in the germline V gene. The CDR3 has 14 residues. The CDR3 loop is CASSSTGGGSEQYF. The full variable domain, with the rest looked up from reference TRBV5-1 and TRBJ2-7, is KAGVTQTPRYLIKTRGQQVTLSCSPISGHRSVSWYQQTPGQGLQFLFEYFSETQRNKGNFPGRFSGRQFSNSRSEMNVSTLELGDSALYLCASSSTGGGSEQYFGPGTRLTVT.

The CDR3 loop reads CASSQDEGNSPLHF. The J gene is TRBJ1-6, the V gene TRBV3-1. Germline CDR1 and CDR2: LGHDT and YNNKEL (reference sequence). This CDR3 region has 14 residues.

The CDR3 is CASSWSGTTTDTQYF. The chain carries TRBV3-1 and TRBJ2-3; TCRdb's D call, TRBD1, is unchecked because there is no DNA. The CDR3 covers 15 residues. The V gene's germline CDR1 is LGHDT and CDR2 YNNKEL (reference sequence).

The gene calls are TRBV12-3 or TRBV12-4 and TRBJ2-1; the D call from TCRdb, TRBD1, cannot be confirmed without DNA. This CDR3 has 15 amino acids. The CDR3 region is CASSSPGGVSYKQFF.

This chain connects TRBV5-1 to TRBJ1-5; TCRdb's D call of TRBD1 is untestable without DNA. Per germline, CDR1 SGHRS and CDR2 YFSETQ. The CDR3 sequence is 16 residues long. CDR3 protein: CASSLEGGASNQPQHF.

V is TRBV4-2 and J is TRBJ2-1. The germline CDR1 and CDR2 sequences are LGHNA and YNFKEQ. This CDR3 region has 13 residues. CDR3 sequence reads: CASSQVANGEQFF.

V usage is TRBV11-2 and J usage is TRBJ2-1; the D gene TCRdb calls, TRBD1, cannot be checked with no DNA. CDR1 and CDR2 (germline): SGHAT, FQNNGV. This CDR3 is built from 18 residues. This CDR3 reads CASSHLDWGQGARGEQFF. The variable domain in full, with the rest retrieved from reference TRBV11-2 and TRBJ2-1, is EAGVAQSPRYKIIEKRQSVAFWCNPISGHATLYWYQQILGQGPKLLIQFQNNGVVDDSQLPKDRFSAERLKGVDSTLKIQPAKLEDSAVYLCASSHLDWGQGARGEQFFGPGTRLTVL.

The J gene is TRBJ2-1, the V gene TRBV7-2; TCRdb's assignment of TRBD2 cannot be checked, as there is no DNA. Germline CDR1 SGHTA, CDR2 FQGNSA. This CDR3 comprises 15 residues. The CDR3 region is CASSPWFPPGNEQFF.

The V gene is TRBV3-1, the J gene TRBJ1-1; the D gene TCRdb calls, TRBD1, cannot be checked with no DNA. The CDR3 totals 16 residues. Germline loops: CDR1 LGHDT, CDR2 YNNKEL (reference sequence). The CDR3 here is CASSQPGGPLNTEAFF.

The chain carries TRBV5-1 and TRBJ2-5; without DNA, the TCRdb call of TRBD1 cannot be checked. The CDR3 spans 14 residues. The V gene's germline CDR1 is SGHRS and CDR2 YFSETQ. The CDR3 protein is CASSLWTVAETQYF.

The V call is TRBV20-1, the J call TRBJ2-1; the TCRdb D gene call, TRBD2, has no DNA to confirm it. The CDR3 has 15 residues. Germline V gives CDR1 DFQATT, CDR2 SNEGSKA (reference sequence). CDR3 in amino acids: CSAAPPGGSNNEQFF.

This chain joins TRBV7-8 and TRBJ2-3. The CDR3 covers 16 residues. Germline V lookup: CDR1 SGHVS, CDR2 FQNEAQ. This CDR3 reads CASSLTRQAFTDTQYF.

CDR3 in amino acids: CASSLVETGELFF. The J gene is TRBJ2-2, the V gene TRBV5-1; TCRdb's D gene call, TRBD2, goes unchecked for lack of DNA. This CDR3 is 13 amino acids long. CDR1 is SGHRS, CDR2 YFSETQ, per germline.

The CDR3 here is CATSDSGLAVNTQYF. V is TRBV24-1 and J is TRBJ2-3; TCRdb's D call, TRBD2, is unchecked because there is no DNA. Germline V CDR1 and CDR2: KGHDR, SFDVKD. This CDR3 comprises 15 residues.

This rearrangement joins TRBV11-2 to TRBJ1-1; TCRdb outputs TRBD1, but without DNA this stays unchecked. The CDR3 totals 14 residues. Germline CDR1 and CDR2: SGHAT and FQNNGV. The CDR3 region is CASSFATLETEAFF.

The genes are TRBV7-2 and TRBJ2-2; TCRdb designates TRBD1, a call that cannot be tested without DNA. The CDR3 has 16 residues. Germline values: CDR1 SGHTA, CDR2 FQGNSA. Here the CDR3 reads CASSPEGGSNTGELFF. The whole variable domain, filled in from reference TRBV7-2 and TRBJ2-2, reads GAGVSQSPSNKVTEKGKDVELRCDPISGHTALYWYRQSLGQGLEFLIYFQGNSAPDKSGLPSDRFSAERTGGSVSTLTIQRTQQEDSAVYLCASSPEGGSNTGELFFGEGSRLTVL.

The chain employs TRBV28 and TRBJ2-7; the TCRdb call, TRBD1, lacks DNA for checking. The germline V gene has CDR1 MDHEN and CDR2 SYDVKM. The CDR3 sequence is 13 residues long. This CDR3 reads CASSQGGYNEQYF.

The genes are TRBV5-4 and TRBJ2-2; TCRdb lists TRBD1, though no DNA is available to test this call. CDR3 length: 15 amino acids. In germline, CDR1 is SGHNT, CDR2 YYREEE (reference sequence). This CDR3 reads CASGSGSGSVGELFF. The entire variable domain, with the rest obtained from reference TRBV5-4 and TRBJ2-2, is as follows: ETGVTQSPTHLIKTRGQQVTLRCSSQSGHNTVSWYQQALGQGPQFIFQYYREEENGRGNFPPRFSGLQFPNYSSELNVNALELDDSALYLCASGSGSGSVGELFFGEGSRLTVL.

The J gene is TRBJ1-2, the V gene TRBV29-1; TCRdb gives TRBD1 as the D gene, but with no DNA this cannot be confirmed. The germline CDR1 and CDR2 sequences are SQVTM and ANQGSEA. CDR3 size: 13 residues. The CDR3 is CSVAQGVNYGYTF.

This chain links TRBV7-2 with TRBJ2-3. Germline CDR1 reads SGHTA; CDR2 reads FQGNSA. The CDR3 consists of 14 residues. CDR3: CASTVAGVIDTQYF.

The V call is TRBV20-1, the J call TRBJ1-4. The CDR3 is 13 residues long. The V gene's germline CDR1 is DFQATT and CDR2 SNEGSKA (reference sequence). CDR3: CSARTATNEKLFF.

J is TRBJ2-3 and V is TRBV20-1; TCRdb names TRBD2, which stays unverified in the absence of DNA. The V gene's germline CDR1 is DFQATT and CDR2 SNEGSKA (reference sequence). The CDR3 is 16 amino acids. The CDR3 sequence: CSARSASPSSTDTQYF.